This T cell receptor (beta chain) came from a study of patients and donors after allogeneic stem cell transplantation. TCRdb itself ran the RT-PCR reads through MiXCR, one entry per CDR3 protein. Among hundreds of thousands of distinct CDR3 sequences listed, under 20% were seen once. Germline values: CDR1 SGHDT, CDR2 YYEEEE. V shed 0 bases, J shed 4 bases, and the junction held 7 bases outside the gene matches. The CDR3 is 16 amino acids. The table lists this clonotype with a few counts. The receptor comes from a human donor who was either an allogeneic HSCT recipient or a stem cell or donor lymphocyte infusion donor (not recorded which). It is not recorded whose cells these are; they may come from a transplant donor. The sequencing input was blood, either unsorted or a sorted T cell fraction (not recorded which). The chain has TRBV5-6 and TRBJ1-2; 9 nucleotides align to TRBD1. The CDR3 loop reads CASSLGDRARGYGYTF. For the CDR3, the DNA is TGTGCCAGCAGCTTGGGGGACAGGGCCCGAGGCTATGGCTACACCTTC.